This note documents a single T cell receptor beta chain sequence. Its specificity is unknown. Semi-nested PCR with Nested Universal Primer A followed constant-region reverse priming of full-length variable regions. Via MiXCR, TCRdb re-called the 5' RACE reads, giving one row per CDR3 protein. This table has 55,000 to 70,000 distinct CDR3 sequences, 28% appearing once. Trimming shortened V by 4 bases and J by 5 bases, and 7 bases separated the two germline ends. CDR1 is SGDLS and CDR2 is YYNGEE in the germline V gene. The CDR3 runs to 12 residues. Findings of the study overall: Tumor Tregs overlapped most with tumor, then blood, naive CD4+ cells. In terms of TCR gene usage, tumor memory CD4+ T cells clustered together with blood and lymph node memory CD4+ cells, as well as with lymph node naive CD4+ cells.

This TCR was recovered from a female donor with breast cancer. J is TRBJ2-1 and V is TRBV9; D is ambiguous. The sample comprised tumor-infiltrating memory CD4+ T cells sorted from the breast tumor. Subset here: memory CD4+ T cells, CD4+CD45RO+CD25-. DNA of the CDR3: TGTGCCAGCAGCTACGGTAACAATGAGCAGTTCTTC. Translation gives CASSYGNNEQFF.